This T cell receptor beta chain was observed in a study of blood T cell repertoires in COVID-19. V lost 6 bases to trimming and J lost 2 bases, with 17 bases between them. This CDR3 has 15 amino acids. Germline loops: CDR1 MNHEY, CDR2 SMNVEV (reference sequence). TCRdb's copy holds only in-frame clones and misses some; the assay was immunoSEQ multiplex PCR. Here the sample spans 250,000 to 350,000 clones, roughly 84% being singletons. Sequenced sample: peripheral blood. This receptor was obtained from a person between 70 and 80 years old with COVID-19, enrolled during active disease. This chain connects TRBV27 to TRBJ2-7; tentative D call: TRBD2 (6 bases). The chain's CDR3 is CASSYRVEGPYEQYF. The CDR3 DNA sequence: TGTGCCAGCAGCTACCGTGTGGAGGGTCCCTACGAGCAGTACTTC.